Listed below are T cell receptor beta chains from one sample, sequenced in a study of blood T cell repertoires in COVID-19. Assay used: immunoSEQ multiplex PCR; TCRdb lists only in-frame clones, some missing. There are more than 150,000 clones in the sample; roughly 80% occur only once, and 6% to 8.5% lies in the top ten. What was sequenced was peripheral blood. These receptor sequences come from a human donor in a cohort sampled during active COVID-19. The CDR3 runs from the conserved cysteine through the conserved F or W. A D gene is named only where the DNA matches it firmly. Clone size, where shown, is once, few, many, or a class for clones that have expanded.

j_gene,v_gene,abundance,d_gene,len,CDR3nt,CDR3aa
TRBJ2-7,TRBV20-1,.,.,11,TGCAGTGCTAGACCGGGTCTGGAGCAGTACTTC,CSARPGLEQYF
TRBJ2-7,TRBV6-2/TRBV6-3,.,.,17,TGTGCCAGCAGCTCCGCTGGGGGGCGGGGGCCCGCATACGAGCAGTACTTC,CASSSAGGRGPAYEQYF
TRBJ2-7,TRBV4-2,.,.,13,TGTGCCAGCAGCCAGGGGGACAACTACGAGCAGTACTTC,CASSQGDNYEQYF
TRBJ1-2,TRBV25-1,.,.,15,TGTGCCAGCAGTGAATCAGGGGCAGCTGGCTATGGCTACACCTTC,CASSESGAAGYGYTF
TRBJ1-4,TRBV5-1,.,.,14,TGCGCCAGCAGCCCCGGGGGGTTCGATGAAAAACTGTTTTTT,CASSPGGFDEKLFF
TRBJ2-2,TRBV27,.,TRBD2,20,TGTGCCAGCCGCGGGGACAGGGGACTAGCGGGTACGATGAACACCGGGGAGCTGTTTTTT,CASRGDRGLAGTMNTGELFF
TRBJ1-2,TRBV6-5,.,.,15,TGTGCCAGCAGGACCCTCATCGAGGTGGGCTATGGCTACACCTTC,CASRTLIEVGYGYTF
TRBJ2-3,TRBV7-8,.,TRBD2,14,TGTGCCAGCAGTTCGACTAGCCTTGGTCATACGCAGTATTTT,CASSSTSLGHTQYF
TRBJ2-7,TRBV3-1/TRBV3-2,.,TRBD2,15,TGTGCCAGCAGCCAAGATCCCCTAGCGGGGGCGCAGCAGTACTTC,CASSQDPLAGAQQYF
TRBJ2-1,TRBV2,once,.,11,TGTGCCAGCACGGGCTACAATGAGCAGTTCTTC,CASTGYNEQFF
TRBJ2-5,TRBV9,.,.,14,TGTGCCAGCAGCGTAGGGGCTAACCAAGAGACCCAGTACTTC,CASSVGANQETQYF
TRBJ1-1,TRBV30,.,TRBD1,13,TGTGCCTGGAGGAGACAGGGCTACACTGAAGCTTTCTTT,CAWRRQGYTEAFF
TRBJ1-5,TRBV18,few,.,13,TGTGCCAGCTCCCCGGGACATGGGCAGCCCCAGCATTTT,CASSPGHGQPQHF
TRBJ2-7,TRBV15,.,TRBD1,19,TGTGCCACCAGCAGAGATTTCTACGGACAGGGGGGTGTAGGCTACGAGCAGTACTTC,CATSRDFYGQGGVGYEQYF
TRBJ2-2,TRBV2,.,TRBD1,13,TGTGCCAGCCACGGACAGGGGTCCGGGGAGCTGTTTTTT,CASHGQGSGELFF
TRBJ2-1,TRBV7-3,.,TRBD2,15,TGTGCCAGCAGCATTAGCGGGGGGCTAAACAATGAGCAGTTCTTC,CASSISGGLNNEQFF
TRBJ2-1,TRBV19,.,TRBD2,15,TGTGCCAGTAGTTTGGGTGGACTAGCCGGCAATGAGCAGTTCTTC,CASSLGGLAGNEQFF
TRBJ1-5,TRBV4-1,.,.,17,TGCGCCAGCAGCCAAGACCGGGGACTAAATAGCAATCAGCCCCAGCATTTT,CASSQDRGLNSNQPQHF
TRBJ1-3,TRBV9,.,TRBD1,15,TGTGCCAGCAGCATGGGGACAGGGGCTGGAAACACCATATATTTT,CASSMGTGAGNTIYF
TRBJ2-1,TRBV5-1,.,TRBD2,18,TGCGCCAGCACCAAACCGCCGGTGACTAGCGGGGTTACAAATGAGCAGTTCTTC,CASTKPPVTSGVTNEQFF
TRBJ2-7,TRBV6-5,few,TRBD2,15,TGTGCCAGCAGCCGTCTCGCGGGGGGAACCTACGAGCAGTACTTC,CASSRLAGGTYEQYF
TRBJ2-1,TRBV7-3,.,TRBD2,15,TGTGCCAGCAGCCCCCATAGCGGGGGGGCCGGCGAGCAGTTCTTC,CASSPHSGGAGEQFF
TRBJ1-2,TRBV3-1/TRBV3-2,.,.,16,TGTGCCAGCAGCCGGGGAGTAAATAAAGCTAACTATGGCTACACCTTC,CASSRGVNKANYGYTF
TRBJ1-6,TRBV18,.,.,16,TGTGCCAGCTCGCTCGACAGGAGCTCCTATAATTCACCCCTCCACTTT,CASSLDRSSYNSPLHF
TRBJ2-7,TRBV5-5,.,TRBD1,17,TGTGCCAGCAGCTTGTTTGTGACAGGGGGTTACGTCTACGAGCAGTACTTC,CASSLFVTGGYVYEQYF
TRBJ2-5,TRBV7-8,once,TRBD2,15,TGTGCCAGCAGCGAGAGACTAGCGGGGGAAGAGACCCAGTACTTC,CASSERLAGEETQYF
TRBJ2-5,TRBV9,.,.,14,TGTGCCAGCAGCGTAGATGTATCTGAGGAGACCCAGTACTTC,CASSVDVSEETQYF
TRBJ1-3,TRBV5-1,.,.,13,TGCGCCAGCAGCTTGCGGGGGGACAACACCATATATTTT,CASSLRGDNTIYF
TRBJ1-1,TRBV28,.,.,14,TGTGCCAGCAGTTTATATTCCTCTCGAGATGAAGCTTTCTTT,CASSLYSSRDEAFF
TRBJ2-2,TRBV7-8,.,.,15,TGTGCCAGCACCCCACAGGGATGGAACACCGGGGAGCTGTTTTTT,CASTPQGWNTGELFF
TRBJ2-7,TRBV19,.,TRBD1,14,TGTGCCAGTAGTGCAACGGGACAGGGTTACGAGCAGTACTTC,CASSATGQGYEQYF
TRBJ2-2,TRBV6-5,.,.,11,TGTGCCAGCAGTTCGAGCGGGGAGCTGTTTTTT,CASSSSGELFF
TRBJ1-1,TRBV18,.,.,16,TGTGCCAGCTCACCAGTAAGGGAGGGGATCAACACTGAAGCTTTCTTT,CASSPVREGINTEAFF
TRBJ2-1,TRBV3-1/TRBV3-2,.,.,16,TGTGCCAGCAGCCAAGAGTTGGCGGTCTCCTACAATGAGCAGTTCTTC,CASSQELAVSYNEQFF
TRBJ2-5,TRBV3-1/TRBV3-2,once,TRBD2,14,TGTGCCAGCAGCGCGACTAGCGTACAAGAGACCCAGTACTTC,CASSATSVQETQYF
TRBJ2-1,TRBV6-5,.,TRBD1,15,TGTGCCAGCAGTTGGGGACAGGGAACCTACAATGAGCAGTTCTTC,CASSWGQGTYNEQFF
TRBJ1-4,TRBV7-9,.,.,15,TGTGCCAGCAGCCCCGAAACAGGGTTTAATGAAAAACTGTTTTTT,CASSPETGFNEKLFF
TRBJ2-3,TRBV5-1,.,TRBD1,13,TGCGCCAGCAAGGACAGGGTGGCTGATACGCAGTATTTT,CASKDRVADTQYF
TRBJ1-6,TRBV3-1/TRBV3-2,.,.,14,TGTGCCAGCAGCCAAGTTCAGGGAGGTTCACCCCTCCACTTT,CASSQVQGGSPLHF
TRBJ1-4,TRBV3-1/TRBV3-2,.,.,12,TGTGCCAGCAGCCAAGTGCGTGAAAAACTGTTTTTT,CASSQVREKLFF
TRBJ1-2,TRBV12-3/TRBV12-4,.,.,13,TGTGCCAGCAGCCTCGCAGGGAACTATGGCTACACCTTC,CASSLAGNYGYTF
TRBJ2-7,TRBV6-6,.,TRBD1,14,TGTGCCAGCAAGGACAGGGAAAGTTCGCGCGAGCAGTACTTC,CASKDRESSREQYF
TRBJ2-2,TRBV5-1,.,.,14,TGCGCCAGCAGCTTGGTGGGCCGAACCGGGGAGCTGTTTTTT,CASSLVGRTGELFF
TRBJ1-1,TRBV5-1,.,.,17,TGCGCCAGCAGCTTGCGGCCAGACAGGCCTGTCGGCACTGAAGCTTTCTTT,CASSLRPDRPVGTEAFF
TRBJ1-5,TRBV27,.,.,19,TGTGCCAGCAGTCCCGCCCAGGGCCTATTATTATATAGCAATCAGCCCCAGCATTTT,CASSPAQGLLLYSNQPQHF
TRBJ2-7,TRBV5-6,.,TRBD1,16,TGTGCCAGCAGCTTGGCGCCCGGACAGGGGGCATACGAGCAGTACTTC,CASSLAPGQGAYEQYF
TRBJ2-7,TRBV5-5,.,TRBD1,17,TGTGCCAGCAGCTTCACTTCCGGGACAGGGGGCTGGAACGAGCAGTACTTC,CASSFTSGTGGWNEQYF
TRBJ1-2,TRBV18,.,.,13,TGTGCCAGCTCAGTCAGGGGTGACTATGGCTACACCTTC,CASSVRGDYGYTF
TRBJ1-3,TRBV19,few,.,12,TGTGCCAGTAGTATCACAAGAGGCACCATATATTTT,CASSITRGTIYF
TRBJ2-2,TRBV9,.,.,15,TGTGCCAGCAGCGTAGAGGGAGGGAACACCGGGGAGCTGTTTTTT,CASSVEGGNTGELFF
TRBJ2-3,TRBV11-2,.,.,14,TGTGCCAGCAGCCCAGGGCAGGGGACAGATACGCAGTATTTT,CASSPGQGTDTQYF
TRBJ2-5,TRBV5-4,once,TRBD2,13,TGTGCCAGCAACTTAGCGGGGTTGGAGACCCAGTACTTC,CASNLAGLETQYF
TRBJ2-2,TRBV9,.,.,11,TGTGCCAGCAGTCAAACCGGGGAGCTGTTTTTT,CASSQTGELFF
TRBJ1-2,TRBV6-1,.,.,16,TGTGCCAGCAGTGAAGAAGGTGGAGGTGGTAACTATGGCTACACCTTC,CASSEEGGGGNYGYTF